This TCR beta chain stems from a study of blood T cell repertoires in COVID-19. Background on the study: Nucleic acid was either cDNA or gDNA, and it came from T cells, B-cell-depleted T cells, or PBMCs.

The trim removed 3 bases at V and 0 bases at J, leaving 4 bases unmatched. The CDR3 extends over 18 amino acids. Germline V gene sequence: CDR1 SGHNT, CDR2 YYREEE (reference sequence). Sequencing used immunoSEQ multiplex PCR; TCRdb keeps in-frame clones, though not all of them. The top ten clones hold 1.5% of a sample with 120,000 or so clones, around 89% of them seen once. The sample was peripheral blood. The J gene is TRBJ2-1, the V gene TRBV5-4, with TRBD2 matching 15 bases. This receptor was taken from a human donor in a cohort sampled during active COVID-19. The CDR3 sequence is CASSSGLAGGPSYNEQFF. In DNA, the CDR3 is TGTGCCAGCAGCTCCGGACTAGCGGGAGGGCCCTCCTACAATGAGCAGTTCTTC.